This T cell receptor (beta chain) was identified during a study of cytomegalovirus exposure and HLA in healthy donors. Study conclusions and caveats: Analysis was performed later, and it showed HLA-associated TCR beta chains to be more clonally expanded than equally common others. The classifier, whose performance was assessed in both the original and validation cohorts, reportedly diagnosed cytomegalovirus status with high specificity and sensitivity.

This PCR relied on a set of 60 Vbeta primers and 13 Jbeta primers. Generated by immunoSEQ multiplex PCR, the TCRdb table keeps only in-frame clones and is missing some. The top ten hold approximately 2.1% of the sample, which has 120,000 to 150,000 clones, roughly 78% seen once. This clone came up a few times. Its matching antigen is unknown. The CDR3 runs to 12 residues. V lost 1 base, J lost 6 bases, and 5 bases lay in between. Per germline, CDR1 SGHNT and CDR2 YYREEE (reference sequence). The receptor's source is a man younger than 45 in good health and CMV-seronegative. The rearrangement joins TRBV5-4 to TRBJ2-1; D call uncertain. The specimen sequenced was PBMCs. The CDR3 protein is CASSLYGNEQFF. For the CDR3, the DNA is TGTGCCAGCAGCTTGTACGGCAATGAGCAGTTCTTC.